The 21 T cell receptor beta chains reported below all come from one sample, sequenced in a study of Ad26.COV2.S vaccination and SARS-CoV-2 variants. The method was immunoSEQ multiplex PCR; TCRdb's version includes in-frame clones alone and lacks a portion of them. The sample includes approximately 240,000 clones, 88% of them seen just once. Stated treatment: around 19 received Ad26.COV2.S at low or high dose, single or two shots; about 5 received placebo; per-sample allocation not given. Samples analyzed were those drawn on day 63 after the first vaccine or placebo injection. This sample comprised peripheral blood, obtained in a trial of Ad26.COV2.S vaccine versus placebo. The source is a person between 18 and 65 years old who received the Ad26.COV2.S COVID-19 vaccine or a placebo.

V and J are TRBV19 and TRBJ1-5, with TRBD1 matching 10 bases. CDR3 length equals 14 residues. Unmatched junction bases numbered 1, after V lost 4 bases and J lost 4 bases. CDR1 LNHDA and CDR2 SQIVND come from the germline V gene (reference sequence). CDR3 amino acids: CASSRTGGNQPQHF. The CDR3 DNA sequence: TGTGCCAGTAGTAGGACAGGGGGAAATCAGCCCCAGCATTTT.

The CDR3 here is CASWGDIYEQYF. CDR3 DNA: TGTGCCAGCTGGGGGGATATCTACGAGCAGTACTTC. V is TRBV6-5 and J is TRBJ2-7; D perhaps matches TRBD2 (6 bases). The CDR3 loop spans 12 amino acids. CDR1 and CDR2 (germline): MNHEY, SVGAGI. Trimming took off 8 bases at V and 3 bases at J, with 11 bases between the two ends.

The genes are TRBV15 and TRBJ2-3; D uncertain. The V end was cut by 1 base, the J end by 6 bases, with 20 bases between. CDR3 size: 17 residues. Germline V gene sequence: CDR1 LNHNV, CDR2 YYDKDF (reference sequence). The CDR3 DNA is TGTGCCACCAGCAGAGGTGCCCCCGGCAGTTTCCTCGATACGCAGTATTTT. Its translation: CATSRGAPGSFLDTQYF.

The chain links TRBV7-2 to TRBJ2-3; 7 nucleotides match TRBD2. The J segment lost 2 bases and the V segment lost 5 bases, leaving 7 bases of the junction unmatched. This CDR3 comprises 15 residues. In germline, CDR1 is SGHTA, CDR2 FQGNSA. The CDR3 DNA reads TGTGCCAGCAGCCTGGAACTAGCGAACACAGATACGCAGTATTTT. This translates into CASSLELANTDTQYF.

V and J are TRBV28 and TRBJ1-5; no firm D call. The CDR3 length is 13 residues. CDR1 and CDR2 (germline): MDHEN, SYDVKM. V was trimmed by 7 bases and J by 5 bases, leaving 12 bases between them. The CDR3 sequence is CASNAGIHQPQHF. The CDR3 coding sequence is TGTGCCAGCAACGCGGGTATCCATCAGCCCCAGCATTTT.

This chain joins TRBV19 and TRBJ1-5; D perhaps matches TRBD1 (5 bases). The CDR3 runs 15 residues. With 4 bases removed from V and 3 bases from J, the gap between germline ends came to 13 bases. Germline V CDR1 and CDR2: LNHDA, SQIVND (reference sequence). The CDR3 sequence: CASSKRDGNNQPQHF. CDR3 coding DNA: TGTGCCAGTAGTAAAAGGGACGGTAACAATCAGCCCCAGCATTTT. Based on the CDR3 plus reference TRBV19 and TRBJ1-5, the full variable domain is DGGITQSPKYLFRKEGQNVTLSCEQNLNHDAMYWYRQDPGQGLRLIYYSQIVNDFQKGDIAEGYSVSREKKESFPLTVTSAQKNPTAFYLCASSKRDGNNQPQHFGDGTRLSIL.

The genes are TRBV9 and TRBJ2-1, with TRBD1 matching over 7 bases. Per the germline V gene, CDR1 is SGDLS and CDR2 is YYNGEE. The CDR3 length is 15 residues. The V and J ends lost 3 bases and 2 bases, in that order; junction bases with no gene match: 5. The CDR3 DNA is TGTGCCAGCAGCGCCCGGGACAGCCCCTACAATGAGCAGTTCTTC. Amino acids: CASSARDSPYNEQFF.

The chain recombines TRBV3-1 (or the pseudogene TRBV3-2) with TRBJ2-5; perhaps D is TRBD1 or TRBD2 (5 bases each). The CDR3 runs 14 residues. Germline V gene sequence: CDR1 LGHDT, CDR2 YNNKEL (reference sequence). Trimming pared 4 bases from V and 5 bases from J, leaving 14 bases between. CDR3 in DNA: TGTGCCAGCAGCCCGTCGGGGCCAAGGGAGACCCAGTACTTC. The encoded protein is CASSPSGPRETQYF.

The CDR3 DNA follows: TGCAGCGTTGTGTCCCCCACAGGGAGCTCCTACGAGCAGTACTTC. Translation gives CSVVSPTGSSYEQYF. This rearrangement joins TRBV29-1 to TRBJ2-7; the D gene is possibly TRBD1 (6 bases). Germline V gives CDR1 SQVTM, CDR2 ANQGSEA. With 4 bases removed from V and 0 bases from J, the gap between germline ends came to 16 bases. The CDR3 spans 15 residues.

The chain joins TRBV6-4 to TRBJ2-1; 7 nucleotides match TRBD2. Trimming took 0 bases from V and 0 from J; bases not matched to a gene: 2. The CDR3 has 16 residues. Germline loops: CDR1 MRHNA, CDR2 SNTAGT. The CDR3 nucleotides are TGTGCCAGCAGTGACTCGGGAGGGACCTCCTACAATGAGCAGTTCTTC. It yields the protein CASSDSGGTSYNEQFF.

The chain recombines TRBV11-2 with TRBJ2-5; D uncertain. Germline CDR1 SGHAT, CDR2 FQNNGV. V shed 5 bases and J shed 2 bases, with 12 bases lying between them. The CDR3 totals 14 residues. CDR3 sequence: CASSLESFQETQYF. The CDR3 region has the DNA TGTGCCAGCAGCCTCGAATCTTTTCAAGAGACCCAGTACTTC.

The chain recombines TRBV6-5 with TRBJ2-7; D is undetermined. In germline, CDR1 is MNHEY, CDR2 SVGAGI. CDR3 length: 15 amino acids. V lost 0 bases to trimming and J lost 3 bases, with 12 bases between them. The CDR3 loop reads CASSYSTVGFYEQYF. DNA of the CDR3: TGTGCCAGCAGTTACTCAACGGTCGGGTTCTACGAGCAGTACTTC.

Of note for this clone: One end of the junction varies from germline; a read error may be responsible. The CDR3 DNA is TGTGCCAGCACCCGATGGCGGAGAGACAATGAGCAGCTCTTC. Encoded protein: CASTRWRRDNEQLF. The chain employs TRBV28 and TRBJ2-1; D uncertain. The CDR3 contains 14 residues. The germline CDR1 and CDR2 sequences are MDHEN and SYDVKM.

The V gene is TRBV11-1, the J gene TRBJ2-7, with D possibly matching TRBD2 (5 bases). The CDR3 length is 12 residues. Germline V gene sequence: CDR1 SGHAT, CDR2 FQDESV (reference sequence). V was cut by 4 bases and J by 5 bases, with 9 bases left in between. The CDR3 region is CASSWVGDEQYF. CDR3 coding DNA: TGTGCCAGCAGCTGGGTCGGGGACGAGCAGTACTTC.

DNA of the CDR3: TGTGCCAGCAGCTCAAGGACAGCGCTATATGGCTACACCTTC. It codes for CASSSRTALYGYTF. The chain recombines TRBV5-4 with TRBJ1-2; perhaps TRBD1 as D (6 bases). The V gene lost 3 bases and the J gene lost 5 bases, with 14 bases spanning the gap. The CDR3 runs 14 residues. CDR1 is SGHNT, CDR2 YYREEE, per germline (reference sequence).

CDR3 loop: CASSLSGSYEQYF. In DNA form, the CDR3 reads TGTGCCAGCAGTTTAAGCGGGTCCTACGAGCAGTACTTC. The chain carries TRBV27 and TRBJ2-7; D might be TRBD2 (6 bases). There are 13 residues in the CDR3. From germline, CDR1 is MNHEY and CDR2 SMNVEV (reference sequence). Trimming pared 2 bases from V and 1 base from J, leaving 6 bases between.

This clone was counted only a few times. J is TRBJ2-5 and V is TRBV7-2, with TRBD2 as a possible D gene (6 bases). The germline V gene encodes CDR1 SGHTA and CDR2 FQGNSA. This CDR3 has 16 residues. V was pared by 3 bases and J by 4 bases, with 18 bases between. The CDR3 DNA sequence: TGTGCCAGCAGCTTCCCGACTAGTGTCCTCCGAGAGACCCAGTACTTC. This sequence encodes CASSFPTSVLRETQYF.

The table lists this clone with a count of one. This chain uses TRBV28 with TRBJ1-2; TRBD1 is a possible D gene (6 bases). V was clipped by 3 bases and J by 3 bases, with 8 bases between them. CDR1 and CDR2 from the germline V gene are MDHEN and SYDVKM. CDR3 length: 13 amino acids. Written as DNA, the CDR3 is TGTGCCAGCAGTTTTAGGGGGGACTATGGCTACACCTTC. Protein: CASSFRGDYGYTF.

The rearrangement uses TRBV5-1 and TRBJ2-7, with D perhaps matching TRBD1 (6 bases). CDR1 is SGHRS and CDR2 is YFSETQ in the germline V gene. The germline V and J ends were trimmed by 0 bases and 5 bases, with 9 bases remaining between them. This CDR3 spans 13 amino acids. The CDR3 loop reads CASSLGQGNEQYF. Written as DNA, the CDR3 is TGCGCCAGCAGCTTGGGCCAGGGGAACGAGCAGTACTTC.

The CDR3 is CASSQERTGGIGEQYF. The DNA of the CDR3 is TGTGCCAGCAGCCAAGAGAGGACGGGGGGGATCGGCGAGCAGTACTTC. The V call is TRBV3-1 (or the pseudogene TRBV3-2), the J call TRBJ2-7; TRBD2 agrees at 8 bases. CDR3 length equals 16 residues. The J segment lost 6 bases and the V segment lost 0 bases, leaving 10 bases of the junction unmatched. The germline V gene encodes CDR1 LGHDT and CDR2 YNNKEL (reference sequence).

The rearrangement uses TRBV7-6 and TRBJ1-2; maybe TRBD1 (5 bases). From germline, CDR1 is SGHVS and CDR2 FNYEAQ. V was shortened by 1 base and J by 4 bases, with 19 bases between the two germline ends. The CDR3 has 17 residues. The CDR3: CASSLGPGTVKGYGYTF. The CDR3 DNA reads TGTGCCAGCAGCTTAGGACCGGGGACGGTTAAGGGCTATGGCTACACCTTC.